This passage covers 23 T cell receptor beta chains from one sample sequenced in a study of cytomegalovirus exposure and HLA in healthy donors. PCR employed 60 Vbeta and 13 Jbeta primers. Profiled with immunoSEQ multiplex PCR; TCRdb holds only in-frame clones, not every one. The sample yields more than 100,000 clones, 60% to 75% seen once. Input material: PBMCs. These receptor sequences come from a woman between 50 and 59 years old in good health and CMV-seropositive.

This chain connects TRBV7-2 to TRBJ2-4, with D possibly matching TRBD1 (6 bases). This CDR3 contains 16 residues. CDR1 and CDR2 (germline): SGHTA, FQGNSA. Trimming shortened V by 2 bases and J by 6 bases, and 17 bases separated the two germline ends. The CDR3 sequence is CASSLTQGRVGNIQYF. The CDR3 DNA reads as TGTGCCAGCAGCTTAACCCAGGGGCGGGTGGGAAACATTCAGTACTTC.

This rearrangement joins TRBV9 to TRBJ2-5; 15 bases fit TRBD2. The CDR3 loop spans 17 amino acids. J gave up 2 bases and V 4 bases, and 6 bases lay outside the gene matches. Germline CDR1 and CDR2: SGDLS and YYNGEE. CDR3 sequence: CASSSGLAGGPQETQYF. The CDR3 nucleotides read TGTGCCAGCAGCTCGGGACTAGCGGGGGGTCCTCAAGAGACCCAGTACTTC. Variable domain in full (rest from reference TRBV9 and TRBJ2-5): DSGVTQTPKHLITATGQRVTLRCSPRSGDLSVYWYQQSLDQGLQFLIQYYNGEERAKGNILERFSAQQFPDLHSELNLSSLELGDSALYFCASSSGLAGGPQETQYFGPGTRLLVL.

A few counts support this clone. V gene TRBV5-4 combines with J gene TRBJ2-5; D is uncertain. V was clipped by 4 bases and J by 1 base, with 5 bases between them. This CDR3 is 12 amino acids long. CDR1 SGHNT and CDR2 YYREEE come from the germline V gene (reference sequence). This CDR3 reads CASSLLQETQYF. CDR3 nucleotide sequence: TGTGCCAGCAGCCTCCTCCAAGAGACCCAGTACTTC.

The chain has TRBV7-2 and TRBJ1-6; D ambiguous. The germline V and J ends were trimmed by 6 bases and 7 bases, with 16 bases remaining between them. The CDR3 has 15 amino acids. Germline loops: CDR1 SGHTA, CDR2 FQGNSA. In DNA form, the CDR3 reads TGTGCCAGCAGACCCCCCCGGGGTAGGAATTCACCCCTCCACTTT. It specifies CASRPPRGRNSPLHF.

The V call is TRBV14, the J call TRBJ2-3; tentative D call: TRBD2 (6 bases). The germline CDR1 and CDR2 sequences are SGHDN and FVKESK. V was cut by 4 bases and J by 3 bases, with 17 bases left in between. The CDR3 has 16 residues. This CDR3 reads CASSPVGGSRTDTQYF. DNA for the CDR3: TGTGCCAGCAGCCCCGTTGGGGGGAGTAGGACAGATACGCAGTATTTT.

This clone has a handful of counts. The chain couples TRBV6-1 to TRBJ2-3; D perhaps matches TRBD2 (5 bases). CDR3 length: 15 amino acids. Trimming left V 8 bases short and J 0 bases short, with 15 bases between. Germline V gives CDR1 MNHNS, CDR2 SASEGT. In nucleotides, the CDR3 is TGTGCCAGCTCTTTAGAGGACTCCAGCACAGATACGCAGTATTTT. This sequence encodes CASSLEDSSTDTQYF.

The genes are TRBV27 and TRBJ1-2; the D is unclear. Germline CDR1 and CDR2: MNHEY and SMNVEV (reference sequence). The CDR3 is made up of 13 amino acids. The V gene lost 6 bases and the J gene lost 3 bases, with 11 bases spanning the gap. In DNA form, the CDR3 reads TGTGCCAGCAGCATGAGTCGGGACTATGGCTACACCTTC. Its translation is CASSMSRDYGYTF.

To note about this clone: Its ends do not fully match the called genes, so a read error is possible. The same CDR3 is also encoded by other DNA sequences in this sample. The rearrangement uses TRBV7-2 and TRBJ2-3; D gene uncertain. Germline assignment: CDR1 SGHTA and CDR2 FQGNSA. The CDR3 totals 12 residues. CDR3 residues: CASSPFADTQYF. The DNA for the CDR3 is TGTGCCAGCAGTCCTTTCGCAGATACGCAGTATTTC. Using reference TRBV7-2 and TRBJ2-3 for the parts outside the CDR3, the full variable domain is GAGVSQSPSNKVTEKGKDVELRCDPISGHTALYWYRQSLGQGLEFLIYFQGNSAPDKSGLPSDRFSAERTGGSVSTLTIQRTQQEDSAVYLCASSPFADTQYFGPGTRLTVL.

The V call is TRBV13, the J call TRBJ2-7, with D possibly TRBD2 on 6 matching bases. V was clipped by 5 bases and J by 2 bases, with 13 bases between them. Germline V CDR1 and CDR2: PRHDT, FYEKMQ (reference sequence). There are 14 residues in the CDR3. The DNA of the CDR3 is TGTGCCAGCAGCACCCGGGACTCGCCCTACGAGCAGTACTTC. Translation: CASSTRDSPYEQYF.

The chain links TRBV5-1 to TRBJ2-7; weak D call: TRBD2 (5 bases). CDR1 is SGHRS and CDR2 is YFSETQ in the germline V gene. This CDR3 contains 13 residues. Trimming took 7 bases from V and 3 from J, leaving 14 bases between them. CDR3 DNA: TGCGCCAGCCGAGCTAGCTCAGGCTACGAGCAGTACTTC. Amino acid sequence: CASRASSGYEQYF. The variable domain in full, with the rest retrieved from reference TRBV5-1 and TRBJ2-7, is KAGVTQTPRYLIKTRGQQVTLSCSPISGHRSVSWYQQTPGQGLQFLFEYFSETQRNKGNFPGRFSGRQFSNSRSEMNVSTLELGDSALYLCASRASSGYEQYFGPGTRLTVT.

The chain has TRBV5-1 and TRBJ2-6; possible D gene TRBD1, 6 bases. Trimming removed 1 base at V and 4 bases at J, with 15 bases between. The length of the CDR3 is 17 residues. CDR1 is SGHRS and CDR2 is YFSETQ in the germline V gene. CDR3 loop: CASSLQPQGEGANVLTF. DNA of the CDR3: TGCGCCAGCAGCTTGCAACCACAGGGAGAAGGGGCCAACGTCCTGACTTTC.

V gene TRBV7-9 combines with J gene TRBJ1-1; 7 nucleotides agree with TRBD1. J lost 4 bases, V lost 4 bases, and 3 bases had no gene match. Germline V gene lookup returns CDR1 SEHNR and CDR2 FQNEAQ (reference sequence). The CDR3 loop spans 13 amino acids. In nucleotides, the CDR3 is TGTGCCAGCAGCTCTGACAGGGTCACTGAAGCTTTCTTT. Encoded protein: CASSSDRVTEAFF.

The chain carries TRBV7-6 and TRBJ2-5; 8 nucleotides align to TRBD2. The CDR3 runs 15 residues. Trimming removed 5 bases from V and 4 bases from J; junction bases left unmatched: 9. Germline V gene lookup returns CDR1 SGHVS and CDR2 FNYEAQ. CDR3: CASSPLGLATETQYF. CDR3 in DNA: TGTGCCAGCAGCCCCCTCGGACTAGCTACAGAGACCCAGTACTTC.

This clone was seen a single time. This rearrangement joins TRBV7-9 to TRBJ2-7; a weak D match, TRBD2 (5 bases). CDR1 is SEHNR and CDR2 is FQNEAQ in the germline V gene (reference sequence). V was trimmed by 2 bases and J by 0 bases, leaving 11 bases between them. The CDR3 consists of 15 residues. The CDR3 nucleotides are TGTGCCAGCAGCTTAAGCCTAGCAAGCTCCTACGAGCAGTACTTC. Residues: CASSLSLASSYEQYF.

The chain recombines TRBV11-3 with TRBJ2-7, with a weak D call TRBD2 (6 bases). V was cut by 5 bases and J by 3 bases, with 20 bases left in between. Germline loops: CDR1 SGHNT, CDR2 YENEEA. There are 16 residues in the CDR3. The CDR3 loop reads CASSPGGVRSFYEQYF. For the CDR3, the DNA is TGTGCCAGCAGCCCAGGCGGGGTAAGGAGCTTCTACGAGCAGTACTTC.

CDR3 loop: CASSLRQGPREGYTF. Here the CDR3 DNA reads TGTGCCAGCAGCTTACGACAGGGGCCCCGAGAGGGCTACACCTTC. The chain is built from TRBV7-8 and TRBJ1-2, with TRBD1 matching 8 bases. V lost 2 bases, J lost 8 bases, and 10 bases stayed unmatched. The germline V gene encodes CDR1 SGHVS and CDR2 FQNEAQ. The CDR3 is 15 amino acids. The full variable domain, its missing parts supplied by reference TRBV7-8 and TRBJ1-2, is GAGVSQSPRYKVAKRGQDVALRCDPISGHVSLFWYQQALGQGPEFLTYFQNEAQLDKSGLPSDRFFAERPEGSVSTLKIQRTQQEDSAVYLCASSLRQGPREGYTFGSGTRLTVV.

The chain couples TRBV7-2 to TRBJ1-1; D uncertain. There are 14 residues in the CDR3. Germline CDR1 reads SGHTA; CDR2 reads FQGNSA. V lost 2 bases to trimming and J lost 2 bases, with 9 bases between them. CDR3: CASSLRLTNTEAFF. The DNA of the CDR3 is TGTGCCAGCAGCTTAAGGCTGACAAACACTGAAGCTTTCTTT.

The rearrangement links TRBV5-6 to TRBJ1-1; TRBD1 matches 8 bases. Trimming cost V 1 base and J 3 bases; bases outside gene matches: 11. The CDR3 is 17 residues long. CDR1 is SGHDT, CDR2 YYEEEE, per germline. Here the CDR3 reads CASSLFGVTGEDTEAFF. The CDR3 coding sequence is TGTGCCAGCAGCTTGTTCGGGGTGACAGGGGAAGACACTGAAGCTTTCTTT.

The rearrangement joins TRBV7-9 to TRBJ2-7, with TRBD1 matching 8 bases. Germline CDR1 reads SEHNR; CDR2 reads FQNEAQ (reference sequence). J lost 0 bases, V lost 4 bases, and 2 bases had no gene match. This CDR3 contains 14 residues. CDR3 sequence (DNA): TGTGCCAGCAGCTCGGGACAGGTCTCCTACGAGCAGTACTTC. It yields the protein CASSSGQVSYEQYF.

The CDR3 protein is CASTQRAELNTEAFF. The CDR3 bases are TGTGCCAGCACCCAGAGGGCCGAGTTGAACACTGAAGCTTTCTTT. The chain has TRBV11-2 and TRBJ1-1; D gene uncertain. Germline CDR1 reads SGHAT; CDR2 reads FQNNGV. Between the trimmed V and J ends, which lost 7 bases and 0 bases, there was a span of 15 bases. This CDR3 is 15 amino acids long.

This chain connects TRBV7-2 to TRBJ2-1; the match to TRBD2 covers 9 bases. This CDR3 has 14 residues. The V gene's germline CDR1 is SGHTA and CDR2 FQGNSA. With 2 bases clipped from V and 4 bases from J, the junction kept 0 bases outside the gene matches. CDR3 sequence (DNA): TGTGCCAGCAGCTTACTAGCGGGGTACAATGAGCAGTTCTTC. Translating it yields CASSLLAGYNEQFF.

V gene TRBV4-3 combines with J gene TRBJ2-7; TRBD2 matches at 11 bases. The CDR3 contains 15 residues. CDR1 is LGHNA and CDR2 is YSLEER in the germline V gene. V lost 4 bases and J lost 4; bases outside the gene matches: 6. The CDR3 is CASSLGTSGLYEQYF. The CDR3 DNA is TGCGCCAGCAGCCTCGGGACTAGCGGTCTGTACGAGCAGTACTTC.

This chain uses TRBV19 with TRBJ2-3; 7 nucleotides align to TRBD1. Germline loops: CDR1 LNHDA, CDR2 SQIVND (reference sequence). The CDR3 runs 14 residues. V was pared by 4 bases and J by 0 bases, with 1 base of the junction left unmatched. CDR3 amino acids: CASSNRGSTDTQYF. DNA of the CDR3: TGTGCCAGTAGTAACAGGGGAAGCACAGATACGCAGTATTTT.